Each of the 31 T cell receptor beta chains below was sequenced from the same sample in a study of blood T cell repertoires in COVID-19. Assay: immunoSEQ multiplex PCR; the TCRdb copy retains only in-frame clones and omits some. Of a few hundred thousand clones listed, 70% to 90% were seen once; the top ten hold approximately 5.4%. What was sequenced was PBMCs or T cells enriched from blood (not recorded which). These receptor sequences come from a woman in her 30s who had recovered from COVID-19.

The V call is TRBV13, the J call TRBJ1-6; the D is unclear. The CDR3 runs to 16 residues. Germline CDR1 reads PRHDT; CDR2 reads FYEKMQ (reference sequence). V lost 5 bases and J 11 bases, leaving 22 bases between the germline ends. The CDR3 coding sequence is TGTGCCAGCAGCCTGGGTTTAGGCAGGCTGCCTCCACCCCTCCACTTT. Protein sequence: CASSLGLGRLPPPLHF.

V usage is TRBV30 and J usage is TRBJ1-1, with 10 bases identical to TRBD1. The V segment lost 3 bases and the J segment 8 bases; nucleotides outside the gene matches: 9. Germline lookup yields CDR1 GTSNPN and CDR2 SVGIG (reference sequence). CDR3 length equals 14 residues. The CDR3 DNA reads TGTGCCTGGAGAAAAGTCCGACAGGGGGCGGAAGCTTTCTTT. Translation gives CAWRKVRQGAEAFF.

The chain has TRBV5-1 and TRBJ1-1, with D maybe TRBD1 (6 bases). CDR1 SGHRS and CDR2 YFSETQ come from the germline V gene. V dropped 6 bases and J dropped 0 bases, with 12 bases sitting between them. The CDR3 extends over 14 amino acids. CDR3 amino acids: CASTENRVNTEAFF. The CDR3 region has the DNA TGCGCCAGCACCGAAAACAGGGTGAACACTGAAGCTTTCTTT.

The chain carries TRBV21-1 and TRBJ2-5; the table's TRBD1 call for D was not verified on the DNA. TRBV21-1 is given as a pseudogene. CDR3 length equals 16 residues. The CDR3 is CAISHEPGQGVETQYF. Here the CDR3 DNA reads TGTGCCATCTCACACGAACCGGGACAGGGTGTAGAGACCCAGTACTTC.

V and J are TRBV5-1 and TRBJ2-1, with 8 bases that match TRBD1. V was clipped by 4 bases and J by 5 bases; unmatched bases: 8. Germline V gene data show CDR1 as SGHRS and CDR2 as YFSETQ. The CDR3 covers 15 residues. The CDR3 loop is CASSDGQGWDNEQFF. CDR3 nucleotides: TGCGCCAGCAGCGATGGACAGGGCTGGGACAATGAGCAGTTCTTC.

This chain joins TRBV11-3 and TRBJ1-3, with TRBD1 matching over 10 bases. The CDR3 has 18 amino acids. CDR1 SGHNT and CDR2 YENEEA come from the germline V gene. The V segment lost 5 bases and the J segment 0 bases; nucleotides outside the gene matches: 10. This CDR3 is CASSKSTGGPSSGNTIYF. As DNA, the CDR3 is TGTGCCAGCAGCAAATCGACAGGGGGCCCCTCCTCTGGAAACACCATATATTTT.

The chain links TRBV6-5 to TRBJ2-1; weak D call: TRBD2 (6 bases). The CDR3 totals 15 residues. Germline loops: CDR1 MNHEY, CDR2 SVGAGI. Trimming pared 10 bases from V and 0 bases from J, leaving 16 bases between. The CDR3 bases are TGTGCCACCAACGAGCAGGGAGGCTCCTACAATGAGCAGTTCTTC. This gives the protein CATNEQGGSYNEQFF.

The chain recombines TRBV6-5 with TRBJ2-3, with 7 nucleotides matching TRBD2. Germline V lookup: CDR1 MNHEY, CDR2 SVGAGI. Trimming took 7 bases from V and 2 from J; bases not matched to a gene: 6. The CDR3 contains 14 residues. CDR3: CASMRAGLTDTQYF. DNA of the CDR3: TGTGCCAGCATGAGAGCGGGGCTCACAGATACGCAGTATTTT.

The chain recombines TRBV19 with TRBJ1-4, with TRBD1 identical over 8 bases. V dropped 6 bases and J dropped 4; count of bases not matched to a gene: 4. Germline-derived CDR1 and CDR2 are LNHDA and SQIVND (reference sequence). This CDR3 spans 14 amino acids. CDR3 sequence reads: CASRFRGLNEKLFF. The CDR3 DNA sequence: TGTGCCAGTAGATTCAGGGGGCTTAATGAAAAACTGTTTTTT.

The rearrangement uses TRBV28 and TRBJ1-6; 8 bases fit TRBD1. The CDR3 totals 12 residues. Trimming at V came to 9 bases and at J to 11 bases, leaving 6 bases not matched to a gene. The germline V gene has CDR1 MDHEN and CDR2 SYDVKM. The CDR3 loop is CASGQGNPPLHF. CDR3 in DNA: TGTGCCAGTGGACAGGGAAATCCACCCCTCCACTTT.

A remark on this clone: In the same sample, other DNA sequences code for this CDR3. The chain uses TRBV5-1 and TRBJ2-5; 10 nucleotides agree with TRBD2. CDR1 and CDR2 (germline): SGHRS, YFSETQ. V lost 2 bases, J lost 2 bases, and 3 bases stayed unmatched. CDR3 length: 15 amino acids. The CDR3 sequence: CASSLAGGKQETQYF. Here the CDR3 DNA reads TGCGCCAGCAGCTTAGCGGGGGGGAAACAAGAGACCCAGTACTTC. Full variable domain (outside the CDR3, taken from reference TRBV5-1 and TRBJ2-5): KAGVTQTPRYLIKTRGQQVTLSCSPISGHRSVSWYQQTPGQGLQFLFEYFSETQRNKGNFPGRFSGRQFSNSRSEMNVSTLELGDSALYLCASSLAGGKQETQYFGPGTRLLVL.

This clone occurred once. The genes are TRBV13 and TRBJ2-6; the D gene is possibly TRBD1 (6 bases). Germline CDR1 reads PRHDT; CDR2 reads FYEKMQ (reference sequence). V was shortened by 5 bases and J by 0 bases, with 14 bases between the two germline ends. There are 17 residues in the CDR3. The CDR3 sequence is CASSRRTEFSGANVLTF. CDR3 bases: TGTGCCAGCAGCAGAAGGACAGAGTTCTCTGGGGCCAACGTCCTGACTTTC.

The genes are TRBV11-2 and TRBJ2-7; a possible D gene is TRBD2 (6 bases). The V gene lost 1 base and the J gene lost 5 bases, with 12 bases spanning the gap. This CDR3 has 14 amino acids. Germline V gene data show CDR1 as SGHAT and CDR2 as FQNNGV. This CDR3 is CASSLVPGDHEQYF. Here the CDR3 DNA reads TGTGCCAGCAGCTTAGTTCCGGGGGACCACGAGCAGTACTTC.

The CDR3 nucleotides are TGTGCCAGCAGGGGACAGGGGGCTCAGCCCCAGCATTTT. Encoded protein: CASRGQGAQPQHF. This chain connects TRBV6-5 to TRBJ1-5; 12 bases map to TRBD1. Germline loops: CDR1 MNHEY, CDR2 SVGAGI. V shed 6 bases and J 6 bases; nucleotides not matched to a gene: 0. The CDR3 extends over 13 amino acids.

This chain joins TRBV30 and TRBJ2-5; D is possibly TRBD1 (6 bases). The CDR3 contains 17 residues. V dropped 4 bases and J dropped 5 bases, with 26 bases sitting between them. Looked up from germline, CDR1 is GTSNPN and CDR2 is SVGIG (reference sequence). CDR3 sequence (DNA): TGTGCCTGGACCCTCAACCTCGCGCAGGGGAATGGTGAGACCCAGTACTTC. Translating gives CAWTLNLAQGNGETQYF.

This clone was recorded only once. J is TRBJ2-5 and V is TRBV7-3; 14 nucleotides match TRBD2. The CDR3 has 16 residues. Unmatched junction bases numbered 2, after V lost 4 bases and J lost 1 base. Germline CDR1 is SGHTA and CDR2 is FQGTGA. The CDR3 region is CASSSGTSGGQETQYF. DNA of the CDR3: TGTGCCAGCAGCTCCGGGACTAGCGGGGGCCAAGAGACCCAGTACTTC.

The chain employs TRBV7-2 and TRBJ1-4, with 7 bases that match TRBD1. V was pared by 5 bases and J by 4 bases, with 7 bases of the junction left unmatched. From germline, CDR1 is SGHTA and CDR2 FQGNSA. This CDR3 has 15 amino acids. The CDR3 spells CASSVRTGYNEKLFF. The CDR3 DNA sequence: TGTGCCAGCAGCGTACGGACAGGTTATAATGAAAAACTGTTTTTT.

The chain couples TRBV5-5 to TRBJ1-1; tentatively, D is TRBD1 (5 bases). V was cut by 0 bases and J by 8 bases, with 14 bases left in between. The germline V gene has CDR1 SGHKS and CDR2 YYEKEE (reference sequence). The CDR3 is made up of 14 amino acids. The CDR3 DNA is TGTGCCAGCAGCTTGGAAGGGGCGGGGACCGAAGCTTTCTTT. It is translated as CASSLEGAGTEAFF.

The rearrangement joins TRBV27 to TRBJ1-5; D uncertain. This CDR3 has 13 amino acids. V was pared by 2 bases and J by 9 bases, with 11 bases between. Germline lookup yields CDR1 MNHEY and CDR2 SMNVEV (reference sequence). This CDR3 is CASSLDFVTPQHF. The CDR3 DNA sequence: TGTGCCAGCAGTTTAGACTTCGTTACGCCCCAGCATTTT.

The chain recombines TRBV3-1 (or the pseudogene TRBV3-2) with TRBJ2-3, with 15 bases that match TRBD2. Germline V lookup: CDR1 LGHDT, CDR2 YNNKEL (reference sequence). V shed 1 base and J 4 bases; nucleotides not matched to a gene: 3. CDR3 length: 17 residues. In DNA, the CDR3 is TGTGCCAGCAGCCAAGGGACTAGCGGGGGGGTCCCAGATACGCAGTATTTT. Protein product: CASSQGTSGGVPDTQYF.

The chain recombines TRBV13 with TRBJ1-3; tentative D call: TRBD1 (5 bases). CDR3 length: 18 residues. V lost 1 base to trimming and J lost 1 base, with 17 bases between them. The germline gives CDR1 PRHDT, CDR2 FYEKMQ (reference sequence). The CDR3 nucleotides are TGTGCCAGCAGCTTAGAGGGGCCGCGGGGACCTTCTGGAAACACCATATATTTT. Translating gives CASSLEGPRGPSGNTIYF. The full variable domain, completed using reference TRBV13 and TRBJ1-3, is AAGVIQSPRHLIKEKRETATLKCYPIPRHDTVYWYQQGPGQDPQFLISFYEKMQSDKGSIPDRFSAQQFSDYHSELNMSSLELGDSALYFCASSLEGPRGPSGNTIYFGEGSWLTVV.

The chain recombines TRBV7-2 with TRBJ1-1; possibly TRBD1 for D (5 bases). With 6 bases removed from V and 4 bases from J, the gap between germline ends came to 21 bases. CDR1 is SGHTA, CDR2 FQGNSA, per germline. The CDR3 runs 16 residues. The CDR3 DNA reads TGTGCCAGCAGTAAGGCTCATGTTGGGGGGGTCACTGAAGCTTTCTTT. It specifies CASSKAHVGGVTEAFF.

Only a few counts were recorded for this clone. The CDR3 protein is CASRLGQYSNQPQHF. The DNA of the CDR3 is TGTGCCAGCAGGTTGGGACAGTATAGCAATCAGCCCCAGCATTTT. This chain connects TRBV27 to TRBJ1-5; 7 bases fit TRBD1. Germline CDR1 reads MNHEY; CDR2 reads SMNVEV (reference sequence). There are 15 residues in the CDR3. J was trimmed by 0 bases and V by 6 bases; bases with no gene match: 5.

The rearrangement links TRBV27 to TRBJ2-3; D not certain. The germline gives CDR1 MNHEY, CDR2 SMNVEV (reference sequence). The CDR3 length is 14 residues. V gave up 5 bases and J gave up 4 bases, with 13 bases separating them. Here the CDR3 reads CASSPPQTADTQYF. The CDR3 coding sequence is TGTGCCAGCAGTCCCCCCCAGACTGCAGATACGCAGTATTTT.

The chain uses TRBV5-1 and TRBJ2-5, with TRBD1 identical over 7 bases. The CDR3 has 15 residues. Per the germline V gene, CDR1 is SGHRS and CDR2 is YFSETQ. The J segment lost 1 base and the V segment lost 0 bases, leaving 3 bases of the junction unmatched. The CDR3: CASSLGTGSQETQYF. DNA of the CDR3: TGCGCCAGCAGCTTGGGGACAGGTAGCCAAGAGACCCAGTACTTC.

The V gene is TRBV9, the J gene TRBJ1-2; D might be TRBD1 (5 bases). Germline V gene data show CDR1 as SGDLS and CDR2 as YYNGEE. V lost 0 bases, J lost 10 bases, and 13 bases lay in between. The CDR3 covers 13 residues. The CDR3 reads CASSVGYRQDYTF. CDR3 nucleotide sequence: TGTGCCAGCAGCGTAGGTTACAGGCAGGACTACACCTTC.

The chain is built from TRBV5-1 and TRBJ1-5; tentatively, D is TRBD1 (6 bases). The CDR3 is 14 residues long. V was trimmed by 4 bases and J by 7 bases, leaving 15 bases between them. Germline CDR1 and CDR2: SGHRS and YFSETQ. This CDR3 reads CASSLRSGDQPQHF. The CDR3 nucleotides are TGCGCCAGCAGCCTTAGGTCAGGGGACCAGCCCCAGCATTTT.

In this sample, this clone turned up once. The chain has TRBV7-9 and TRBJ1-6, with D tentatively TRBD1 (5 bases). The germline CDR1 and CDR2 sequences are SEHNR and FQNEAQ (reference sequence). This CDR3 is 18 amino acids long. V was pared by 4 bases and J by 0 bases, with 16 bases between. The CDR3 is CASSSDSDPSSYNSPLHF. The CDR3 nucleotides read TGTGCCAGCAGCTCCGACAGTGACCCCAGCTCCTATAATTCACCCCTCCACTTT. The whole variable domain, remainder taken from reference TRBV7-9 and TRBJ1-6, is DTGVSQNPRHKITKRGQNVTFRCDPISEHNRLYWYRQTLGQGPEFLTYFQNEAQLEKSRLLSDRFSAERPKGSFSTLEIQRTEQGDSAMYLCASSSDSDPSSYNSPLHFGNGTRLTVT.

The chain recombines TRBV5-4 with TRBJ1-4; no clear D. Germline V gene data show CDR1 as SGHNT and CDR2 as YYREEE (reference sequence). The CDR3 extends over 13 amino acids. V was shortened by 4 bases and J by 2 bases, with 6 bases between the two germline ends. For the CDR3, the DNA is TGTGCCAGCAGCCGCCAGACTAATGAAAAACTGTTTTTT. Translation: CASSRQTNEKLFF.

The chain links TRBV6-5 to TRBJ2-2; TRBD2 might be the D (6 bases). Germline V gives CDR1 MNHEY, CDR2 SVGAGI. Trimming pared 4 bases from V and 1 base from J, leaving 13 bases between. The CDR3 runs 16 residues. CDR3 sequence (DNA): TGTGCCAGCAGTTCCTCGGCGGGACGGAACACCGGGGAGCTGTTTTTT. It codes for CASSSSAGRNTGELFF.

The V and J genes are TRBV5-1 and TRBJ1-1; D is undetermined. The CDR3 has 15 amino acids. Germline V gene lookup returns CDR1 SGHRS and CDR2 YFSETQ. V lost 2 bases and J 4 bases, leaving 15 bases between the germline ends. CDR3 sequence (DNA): TGCGCCAGCAGCTTATCGCAGACCCCGGGCACTGAAGCTTTCTTT. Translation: CASSLSQTPGTEAFF.